Sequencing of this T cell receptor (beta chain) was carried out in a study of T cells after yellow fever vaccination. Each CDR3 protein gets one entry after TCRdb re-called the 5' RACE reads with MiXCR. The table records 620,000 or so distinct CDR3 sequences, roughly 12% of them present only once. V shed 7 bases and J shed 9 bases, with 14 bases lying between them. The CDR3 sequence is 12 residues long. Germline CDR1 is SGHRS and CDR2 is YFSETQ. This TCR came from a man aged 30-40 years who received the YFV17D yellow fever vaccine. Source: PBMCs, taken on the day of the yellow fever booster vaccination. The V and J genes are TRBV5-1 and TRBJ2-1, with D unresolved. CDR3 DNA sequence: TGCGCCAGCGCCTCTCTTGCTCGTGAGCAGTTCTTC. It codes for CASASLAREQFF.